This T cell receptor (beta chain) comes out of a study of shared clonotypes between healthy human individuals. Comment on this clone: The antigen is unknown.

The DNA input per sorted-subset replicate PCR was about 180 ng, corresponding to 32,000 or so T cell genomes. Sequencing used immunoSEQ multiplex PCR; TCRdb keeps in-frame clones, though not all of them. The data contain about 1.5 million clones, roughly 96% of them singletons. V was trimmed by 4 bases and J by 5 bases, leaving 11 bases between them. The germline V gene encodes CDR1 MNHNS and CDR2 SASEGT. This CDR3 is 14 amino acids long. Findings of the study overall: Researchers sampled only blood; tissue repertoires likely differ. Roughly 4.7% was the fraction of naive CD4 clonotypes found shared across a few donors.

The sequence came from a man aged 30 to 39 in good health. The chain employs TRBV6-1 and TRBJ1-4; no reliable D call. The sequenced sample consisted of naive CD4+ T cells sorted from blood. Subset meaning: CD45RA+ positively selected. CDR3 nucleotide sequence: TGTGCCAGCAGTGGTATAGGGCAAAATGAAAAACTGTTTTTT. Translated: CASSGIGQNEKLFF.